Included here is one T cell receptor (beta chain) sequence, with context. The sample comes from a study of blood T cell repertoires in COVID-19. The CDR3 loop spans 15 amino acids. J gave up 5 bases and V 2 bases, and 8 bases lay outside the gene matches. Germline CDR1 and CDR2: MNHEY and SMNVEV (reference sequence). Original processing methods: Reference gene primers were amplified, and this amplification served to estimate nucleated cell counts. Sequenced by immunoSEQ multiplex PCR; TCRdb stores in-frame clones only, minus some. V and J calls and clone size are given by that table; D and trimming were obtained from the DNA. The sample has over 25,000 clones; about 91% are singletons.

V and J are TRBV27 and TRBJ2-5; 7 positions match TRBD2. The sample taken for sequencing was peripheral blood. The TCR was taken from a man aged 70 or older with acute or convalescent COVID-19. The CDR3 coding sequence is TGTGCCAGCAGTTTACAAAGGGCGGGAGCGGAGACCCAGTACTTC. This sequence encodes CASSLQRAGAETQYF.